The present entry profiles one T cell receptor (beta chain) with its context. Antigen specificity is unknown. The CDR3 loop spans 13 amino acids. J was trimmed by 4 bases and V by 4 bases; bases with no gene match: 3. CDR1 and CDR2 (germline): SGDLS, YYNGEE. This entry is derived from a study of cytomegalovirus exposure and HLA in healthy donors. The method was immunoSEQ multiplex PCR; TCRdb's version includes in-frame clones alone and lacks a portion of them. The sample has approximately 140,000 clones; approximately 86% are singletons. Study-level points and caveats: Testing in vitro showed a few CMV-associated chains specific for CMV antigens. Later, an analysis found that TCR clusters from the first cohort tended to co-occur in the roughly 110 validation repertoires.

A 120-subject validation cohort, separate from the approximately 670-subject first cohort, supplied the donors. The clonotype comes from a man aged 18 to 30 in good health and CMV-seropositive. Sequencing was carried out using PBMCs. V usage is TRBV9 and J usage is TRBJ1-2; TRBD1 matches at 8 bases. The CDR3: CASSRTGSYGYTF. CDR3 DNA sequence: TGTGCCAGCAGCCGGACAGGGTCCTATGGCTACACCTTC.